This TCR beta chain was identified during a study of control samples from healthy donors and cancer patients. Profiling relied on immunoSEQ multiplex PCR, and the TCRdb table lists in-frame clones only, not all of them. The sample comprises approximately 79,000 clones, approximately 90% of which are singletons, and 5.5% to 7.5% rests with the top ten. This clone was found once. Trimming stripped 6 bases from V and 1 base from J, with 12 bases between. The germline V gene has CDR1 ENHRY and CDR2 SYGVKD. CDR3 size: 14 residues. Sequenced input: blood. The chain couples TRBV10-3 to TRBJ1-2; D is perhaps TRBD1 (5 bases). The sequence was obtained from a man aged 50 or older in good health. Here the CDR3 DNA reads TGTGCCATCAGGGAACTCCAGGGTAACTATGGCTACACCTTC. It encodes CAIRELQGNYGYTF.